Shown below are 3 T cell receptor beta chains from a single sample sequenced in a study of post-analysis software for immune sequencing data. The TCR beta cDNA libraries contained unique molecular identifiers. Via MiXCR, TCRdb re-called the PCR reads, giving one row per CDR3 protein. The sample shows hundreds of thousands of distinct CDR3 sequences, 44% of them seen only once. Study-wide points: The five TRBV segments detected at higher frequency in patients than in controls included TRBV5-6, TRBV5-1 and TRBV20-1.

Which antigens these TCRs recognize remains unknown. The sample was blood. The receptors here all came from a girl between 5 and 17 years old with multiple sclerosis.

The chain uses TRBV12-3 or TRBV12-4 and TRBJ1-2; TRBD1 agrees at 7 bases. The CDR3 loop spans 13 amino acids. V lost 5 bases, J lost 8 bases, and 8 bases stayed unmatched. CDR3 loop: CASSPPTGRGYTF. The CDR3 region has the DNA TGTGCCAGCAGTCCCCCGACAGGGCGAGGCTACACCTTC.

V usage is TRBV5-1 and J usage is TRBJ2-5; perhaps TRBD1 as D (6 bases). TRBJ2-7 matches the DNA end more closely, so the J call is doubtful. The CDR3 sequence is 12 residues long. Germline CDR1 is SGHRS and CDR2 is YFSETQ. This CDR3 reads CASSFQGNEQYF. The CDR3 bases are TGCGCCAGCAGCTTTCAGGGGAACGAGCAGTACTTC.

The rearrangement links TRBV13 to TRBJ2-5, with D hard to call. The CDR3 runs 12 residues. The germline V gene encodes CDR1 PRHDT and CDR2 FYEKMQ (reference sequence). Trimming removed 4 bases from V and 11 bases from J, with 14 bases in between. CDR3 nucleotide sequence: TGTGCCAGCAGCTCTCTGGAGATTGAGCAGTACTTC. This translates into CASSSLEIEQYF.